This T cell receptor (beta chain) derives from a study of cytomegalovirus exposure and HLA in healthy donors. Study in general: Genotyping showed roughly 86% of approximately 430 donors falling in the Caucasian-associated ancestry cluster. Study outcomes and limitations: Looking again later, the authors saw that most CMV-associated TCR beta chains seemed HLA-restricted. The availability of immune exposure information extended only to CMV serostatus. According to an earlier analysis, most TCR beta V segments yielded productive rearrangements about 87% or about 30% of the time.

About this clone: Its antigen remains unknown.

The PCR had 60 Vbeta and 13 Jbeta primers. TCRdb's table, derived via immunoSEQ multiplex PCR, lists solely in-frame clones and lacks some. Of under 200,000 clones listed, roughly 80% were seen once; the top ten hold around 9.1%. The V end was cut by 3 bases, the J end by 1 base, with 12 bases between. Looked up from germline, CDR1 is SGHTA and CDR2 is FQGNSA. The CDR3 loop spans 15 amino acids. The chain couples TRBV7-2 to TRBJ1-1; TRBD1 is a possible D gene (6 bases). This clonotype originated in a male donor in good health and CMV-seropositive. Sequencing was performed on PBMCs. CDR3 amino acids: CASSFRGTPNTEAFF. CDR3 DNA sequence: TGTGCCAGCAGCTTTCGTGGGACACCGAACACTGAAGCTTTCTTT.